These 29 T cell receptor beta chains were sequenced from one sample in a study of blood T cell repertoires in COVID-19. Using immunoSEQ multiplex PCR, the repertoire was profiled, and TCRdb retains in-frame clones only, with some absent. Of 310,000 or so clones in the sample, roughly 86% were seen once. Sequenced: peripheral blood. The source is a woman aged 25 to 45 who had recovered from COVID-19.

There are a few counts of this clone. Other DNA sequences in this specimen translate into the identical CDR3. The rearrangement joins TRBV5-4 to TRBJ1-5; 7 bases are shared with TRBD1. The CDR3 is 14 residues long. Germline CDR1 is SGHNT and CDR2 is YYREEE (reference sequence). After removal of 4 bases from V and 2 bases from J, the junction contained 3 bases not matched to a gene. As DNA, the CDR3 is TGTGCCAGCAGCCCCGGGACAGGCAATCAGCCCCAGCATTTT. This gives the protein CASSPGTGNQPQHF.

The V call is TRBV19, the J call TRBJ2-7, with D maybe TRBD1 (5 bases). The germline V and J ends were trimmed by 10 bases and 3 bases, with 10 bases remaining between them. This CDR3 region has 11 residues. Per germline, CDR1 LNHDA and CDR2 SQIVND (reference sequence). For the CDR3, the DNA is TGTGCCACAGGGCAGGGCTACGAGCAGTACTTC. Translated: CATGQGYEQYF. The variable domain in full, completed from reference TRBV19 and TRBJ2-7, reads DGGITQSPKYLFRKEGQNVTLSCEQNLNHDAMYWYRQDPGQGLRLIYYSQIVNDFQKGDIAEGYSVSREKKESFPLTVTSAQKNPTAFYLCATGQGYEQYFGPGTRLTVT.

The V and J genes are TRBV9 and TRBJ2-3; D is possibly TRBD2 (6 bases). From germline, CDR1 is SGDLS and CDR2 YYNGEE. The length of the CDR3 is 15 residues. V lost 0 bases and J lost 1, with 9 bases in between. CDR3 coding DNA: TGTGCCAGCAGCGTAGCTACGGGAGGCACAGATACGCAGTATTTT. It codes for CASSVATGGTDTQYF.

The genes are TRBV5-4 and TRBJ2-1, with 9 nucleotides matching TRBD2. V shed 5 bases and J 2 bases; nucleotides not matched to a gene: 5. CDR1 and CDR2 (germline): SGHNT, YYREEE (reference sequence). The CDR3 runs 15 residues. CDR3 DNA: TGTGCCAGCAGTTCGACTAGCGGAGCCTACAATGAGCAGTTCTTC. Its protein is CASSSTSGAYNEQFF.

The sample holds a few counts of this clone. The chain couples TRBV18 to TRBJ1-6, with 7 bases matching TRBD1. The CDR3 has 14 residues. Germline V lookup: CDR1 KGHSH, CDR2 LQKENI. V lost 3 bases, J lost 8 bases, and 4 bases stayed unmatched. The CDR3 DNA reads TGTGCCAGCTCACCCACAGGGGAAGATTCACCCCTCCACTTT. It codes for CASSPTGEDSPLHF.

In its sample, this clone was seen once. The genes are TRBV20-1 and TRBJ1-2; weak D call: TRBD1 (6 bases). There are 11 residues in the CDR3. V was pared by 3 bases and J by 8 bases, with 10 bases between. Germline values: CDR1 DFQATT, CDR2 SNEGSKA (reference sequence). The CDR3 spells CSARWGLGYTF. For the CDR3, the DNA is TGCAGTGCTAGGTGGGGGCTAGGCTACACCTTC.

The chain uses TRBV11-3 and TRBJ2-3; no clear D. V gave up 2 bases and J gave up 6 bases, with 9 bases separating them. This CDR3 spans 13 amino acids. Germline V gene data show CDR1 as SGHNT and CDR2 as YENEEA. CDR3 protein: CASSLNFIDTQYF. The CDR3 DNA sequence: TGTGCCAGCAGCTTAAACTTTATCGATACGCAGTATTTT. Full variable domain (rest looked up from reference TRBV11-3 and TRBJ2-3): EAGVVQSPRYKIIEKKQPVAFWCNPISGHNTLYWYLQNLGQGPELLIRYENEEAVDDSQLPKDRFSAERLKGVDSTLKIQPAELGDSAVYLCASSLNFIDTQYFGPGTRLTVL.

V usage is TRBV6-6 and J usage is TRBJ2-7; TRBD1 aligns across 10 bases. This CDR3 is built from 15 residues. Germline CDR1 MNHNY, CDR2 SVGAGI (reference sequence). J gave up 5 bases and V 2 bases, and 6 bases lay outside the gene matches. Here the CDR3 reads CASSYTPGTGDEQYF. Here the CDR3 DNA reads TGTGCCAGCAGTTACACGCCCGGGACAGGGGACGAGCAGTACTTC.

This chain connects TRBV28 to TRBJ1-1; no reliable D call. V lost 5 bases and J 11 bases, leaving 12 bases between the germline ends. CDR1 is MDHEN and CDR2 is SYDVKM in the germline V gene. This CDR3 has 11 residues. The CDR3 sequence: CASSTGLYAFF. Here the CDR3 DNA reads TGTGCCAGCAGTACCGGGTTGTATGCTTTCTTT.

This clone has only a few counts. This chain connects TRBV3-1 (or the pseudogene TRBV3-2) to TRBJ2-3; tentatively, D is TRBD2 (6 bases). This CDR3 is built from 13 residues. V dropped 8 bases and J dropped 3 bases, with 12 bases sitting between them. Germline CDR1 and CDR2: LGHDT and YNNKEL (reference sequence). This chain's CDR3 is CASRRLETDTQYF. CDR3 DNA: TGTGCCAGCCGGAGACTAGAGACAGATACGCAGTATTTT.

This clone was seen only once. CDR3: CASSYRHGREGQLVNEQFF. CDR3 nucleotides: TGTGCCAGCAGTTACCGACACGGGCGGGAGGGCCAATTGGTCAATGAGCAGTTCTTC. This chain connects TRBV6-2 or TRBV6-3 to TRBJ2-1; 9 nucleotides agree with TRBD2. The trim removed 2 bases at V and 6 bases at J, leaving 17 bases unmatched. The CDR3 extends over 19 amino acids. CDR1 and CDR2 from the germline V gene are MNHEY and SVGEGT.

The chain joins TRBV28 to TRBJ1-5; 9 bases line up with TRBD1. The V gene end was trimmed by 5 bases and the J gene end by 5 bases; junction bases not matched to a gene: 4. Germline V gene sequence: CDR1 MDHEN, CDR2 SYDVKM. The CDR3 spans 14 residues. CDR3 DNA sequence: TGTGCCAGCAGTCTGGGGACAGGGTATCAGCCCCAGCATTTT. It translates to CASSLGTGYQPQHF.

The rearrangement joins TRBV6-4 to TRBJ2-1; 9 bases are a match to TRBD2. The CDR3 contains 16 residues. Germline CDR1 and CDR2: MRHNA and SNTAGT. Trimming cost V 1 base and J 2 bases; bases outside gene matches: 3. The CDR3 loop reads CASSDYGGRAYNEQFF. The CDR3 region has the DNA TGTGCCAGCAGTGACTATGGCGGGAGGGCCTACAATGAGCAGTTCTTC.

The chain uses TRBV5-6 and TRBJ2-1; a weak D match, TRBD1 (6 bases). Germline V CDR1 and CDR2: SGHDT, YYEEEE. The CDR3 spans 14 residues. V lost 0 bases and J lost 6, with 10 bases in between. CDR3 sequence reads: CASSLVRGSNEQFF. The CDR3 bases are TGTGCCAGCAGCTTGGTCAGGGGTTCCAATGAGCAGTTCTTC.

The V call is TRBV4-1, the J call TRBJ2-1; TRBD2 aligns across 14 bases. The germline CDR1 and CDR2 sequences are MGHRA and YSYEKL. V gave up 0 bases and J gave up 8 bases; unmatched junction bases: 3. This CDR3 contains 16 residues. CDR3 DNA sequence: TGCGCCAGCAGCCAAGAGGGACTAGCGGGAGTCTATGAGCAGTTCTTC. This codes for CASSQEGLAGVYEQFF.

The rearrangement links TRBV7-2 to TRBJ1-2; TRBD1 matches 10 bases. The CDR3 is 14 residues long. V was pared by 4 bases and J by 5 bases, with 4 bases of the junction left unmatched. CDR1 and CDR2 from the germline V gene are SGHTA and FQGNSA. The DNA for the CDR3 is TGTGCCAGCAGCTCCGGGACAGGGGATTATGGCTACACCTTC. Protein: CASSSGTGDYGYTF.

This clone was counted once. The CDR3 DNA sequence: TGTGCCATCAGTGCCTATGCGGGAGGGGATGAGCAGTTCTTC. It encodes CAISAYAGGDEQFF. The V call is TRBV10-3, the J call TRBJ2-1; 9 positions agree with TRBD2. The J segment lost 8 bases and the V segment lost 4 bases, leaving 6 bases of the junction unmatched. This CDR3 spans 14 amino acids. CDR1 is ENHRY, CDR2 SYGVKD, per germline.

The chain is built from TRBV10-3 and TRBJ2-1, with D perhaps matching TRBD2 (5 bases). This CDR3 is 12 amino acids long. Trimming took 6 bases from V and 9 from J, leaving 12 bases between them. Germline V lookup: CDR1 ENHRY, CDR2 SYGVKD. CDR3 loop: CAIRAPAGEQFF. In nucleotides, the CDR3 is TGTGCCATCAGGGCCCCGGCGGGTGAGCAGTTCTTC.

In its sample, this clone was seen a few times. The chain recombines TRBV4-1 with TRBJ2-7; TRBD1 agrees at 9 bases. This CDR3 has 16 amino acids. V shed 0 bases and J 4 bases; nucleotides not matched to a gene: 7. CDR1 and CDR2 from the germline V gene are MGHRA and YSYEKL. The CDR3 nucleotides read TGCGCCAGCAGCCAAGATGGGGGGACAGGGTCTTACGAGCAGTACTTC. Residues: CASSQDGGTGSYEQYF.

The J gene is TRBJ1-2, the V gene TRBV6-5; D gene unclear. CDR3 length equals 13 residues. Trimming removed 7 bases from V and 4 bases from J, with 13 bases in between. Germline loops: CDR1 MNHEY, CDR2 SVGAGI. As DNA, the CDR3 is TGTGCCAGCAAGGCGGGGAGTATCTATGGCTACACCTTC. It codes for CASKAGSIYGYTF.

The chain recombines TRBV27 with TRBJ2-3; D remains unclear. The CDR3 runs to 13 residues. CDR1 is MNHEY and CDR2 is SMNVEV in the germline V gene (reference sequence). V shed 5 bases and J shed 1 base, with 7 bases lying between them. CDR3 coding DNA: TGTGCCAGCAGTCGCCGGGGCACAGATACGCAGTATTTT. It translates to CASSRRGTDTQYF.

The gene calls are TRBV19 and TRBJ1-1, with D tentatively TRBD1 (5 bases). Germline V CDR1 and CDR2: LNHDA, SQIVND (reference sequence). The V gene lost 1 base and the J gene lost 5 bases, with 17 bases spanning the gap. The CDR3 consists of 16 residues. In DNA, the CDR3 is TGTGCCAGTAGTATAGTGGGTTTCGGGGGTGGGACTGAAGCTTTCTTT. Translated, it gives CASSIVGFGGGTEAFF.

This sequence joins TRBV11-2 and TRBJ2-7, with TRBD1 matching 10 bases. CDR1 SGHAT and CDR2 FQNNGV come from the germline V gene. The V segment lost 6 bases and the J segment 4 bases; nucleotides outside the gene matches: 3. The CDR3 totals 13 residues. This chain's CDR3 is CASSGDRGYEQYF. The CDR3 DNA is TGTGCCAGCAGTGGGGACAGGGGTTACGAGCAGTACTTC.

The chain joins TRBV7-2 to TRBJ2-1; TRBD2 aligns across 10 bases. This CDR3 contains 15 residues. V lost 3 bases to trimming and J lost 5 bases; unmatched junction nucleotides: 4. The germline V gene has CDR1 SGHTA and CDR2 FQGNSA. The CDR3 DNA is TGTGCCAGCAGCTTTAGCGGGAGGTTTCACAATGAGCAGTTCTTC. This encodes CASSFSGRFHNEQFF.

The chain couples TRBV5-1 to TRBJ2-3, with D tentatively TRBD1 (6 bases). This CDR3 contains 13 residues. Deletions cut 5 bases from V and 1 base from J, with 8 bases between. Germline V lookup: CDR1 SGHRS, CDR2 YFSETQ. CDR3: CASSPGGTDTQYF. The CDR3 coding sequence is TGCGCCAGCAGTCCAGGGGGCACAGATACGCAGTATTTT. The variable domain in full, with the rest retrieved from reference TRBV5-1 and TRBJ2-3, is KAGVTQTPRYLIKTRGQQVTLSCSPISGHRSVSWYQQTPGQGLQFLFEYFSETQRNKGNFPGRFSGRQFSNSRSEMNVSTLELGDSALYLCASSPGGTDTQYFGPGTRLTVL.

The V call is TRBV3-1 (or the pseudogene TRBV3-2), the J call TRBJ1-1; 7 bases fit TRBD1. This CDR3 spans 14 amino acids. V gave up 0 bases and J gave up 3 bases; unmatched junction bases: 1. CDR1 and CDR2 (germline): LGHDT, YNNKEL (reference sequence). CDR3 in amino acids: CASSQDQGDTEAFF. The CDR3 nucleotides read TGTGCCAGCAGCCAAGATCAGGGGGACACTGAAGCTTTCTTT.

The rearrangement links TRBV24-1 to TRBJ2-5, with a tentative D call TRBD2 (7 bases). CDR1 is KGHDR and CDR2 is SFDVKD in the germline V gene. This CDR3 is built from 18 residues. V lost 0 bases, J lost 5 bases, and 21 bases lay in between. The CDR3 region is CATSDLRPPGGGRETQYF. CDR3 nucleotides: TGTGCCACCAGTGATTTGAGACCCCCGGGCGGGGGCCGGGAGACCCAGTACTTC.

V usage is TRBV28 and J usage is TRBJ2-3; TRBD1 matches 8 bases. Germline values: CDR1 MDHEN, CDR2 SYDVKM. J was trimmed by 6 bases and V by 4 bases; bases with no gene match: 9. This CDR3 has 15 residues. The CDR3 coding sequence is TGTGCCAGCAGTTCGACAGGGGATCTTACTGATACGCAGTATTTT. Its translation: CASSSTGDLTDTQYF.

This clone was seen a single time. The J gene is TRBJ1-1, the V gene TRBV2, with 7 bases fitting TRBD1. Per the germline V gene, CDR1 is SNHLY and CDR2 is FYNNEI. This CDR3 has 12 residues. V lost 6 bases, J lost 11 bases, and 9 bases stayed unmatched. The CDR3 here is CASRATGIGAFF. The CDR3 nucleotides are TGTGCCAGCAGAGCGACAGGGATCGGGGCTTTCTTT.